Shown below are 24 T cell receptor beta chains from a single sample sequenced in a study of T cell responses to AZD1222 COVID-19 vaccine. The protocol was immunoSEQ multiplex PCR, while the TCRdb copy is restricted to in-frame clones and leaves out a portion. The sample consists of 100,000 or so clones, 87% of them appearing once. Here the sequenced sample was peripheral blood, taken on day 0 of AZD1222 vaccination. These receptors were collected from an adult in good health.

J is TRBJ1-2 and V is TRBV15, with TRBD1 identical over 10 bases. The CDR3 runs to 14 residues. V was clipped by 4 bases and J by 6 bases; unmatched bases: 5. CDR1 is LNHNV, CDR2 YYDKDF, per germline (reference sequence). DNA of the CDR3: TGTGCCACCAGCATCGGGACAGGGGAGGATGGCTACACCTTC. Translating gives CATSIGTGEDGYTF.

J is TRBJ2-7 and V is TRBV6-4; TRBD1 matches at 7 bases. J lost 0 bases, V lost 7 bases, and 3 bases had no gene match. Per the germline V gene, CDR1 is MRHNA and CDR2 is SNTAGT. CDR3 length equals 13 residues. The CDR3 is CASTGTDSYEQYV. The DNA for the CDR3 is TGTGCCAGCACGGGGACAGACTCCTACGAGCAGTACGTC.

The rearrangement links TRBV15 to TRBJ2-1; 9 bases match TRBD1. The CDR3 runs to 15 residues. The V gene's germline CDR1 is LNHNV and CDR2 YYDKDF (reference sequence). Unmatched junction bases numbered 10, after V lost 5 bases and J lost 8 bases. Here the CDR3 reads CATSGRRRTGDEQFF. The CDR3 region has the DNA TGTGCCACCAGCGGCAGGAGGAGGACAGGGGATGAGCAGTTCTTC.

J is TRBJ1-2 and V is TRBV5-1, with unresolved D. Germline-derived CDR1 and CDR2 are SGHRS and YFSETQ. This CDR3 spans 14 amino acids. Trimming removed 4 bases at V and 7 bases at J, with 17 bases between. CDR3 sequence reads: CASSRGSGSGGYTF. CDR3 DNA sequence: TGCGCCAGCAGCCGAGGTTCGGGATCGGGTGGCTACACCTTC.

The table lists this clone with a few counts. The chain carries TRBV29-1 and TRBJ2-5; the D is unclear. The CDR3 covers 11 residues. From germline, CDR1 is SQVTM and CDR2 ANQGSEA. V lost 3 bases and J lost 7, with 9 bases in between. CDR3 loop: CSVDRIGTQYF. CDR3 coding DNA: TGCAGCGTTGACCGGATAGGGACCCAGTACTTC.

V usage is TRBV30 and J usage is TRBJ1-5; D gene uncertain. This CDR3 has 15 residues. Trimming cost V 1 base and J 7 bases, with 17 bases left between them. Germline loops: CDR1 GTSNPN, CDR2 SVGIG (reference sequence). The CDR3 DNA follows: TGTGCCTGGAGTGGTCCGGGCCCGCGTATACAGCCCCAGCATTTT. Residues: CAWSGPGPRIQPQHF.

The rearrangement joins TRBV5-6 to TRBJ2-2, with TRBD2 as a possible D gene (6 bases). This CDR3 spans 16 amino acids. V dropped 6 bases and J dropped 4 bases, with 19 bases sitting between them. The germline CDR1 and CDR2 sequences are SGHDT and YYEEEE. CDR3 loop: CASTSLGGNSTGELFF. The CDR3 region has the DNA TGTGCCAGCACCTCCCTGGGGGGAAATAGCACCGGGGAGCTGTTTTTT.

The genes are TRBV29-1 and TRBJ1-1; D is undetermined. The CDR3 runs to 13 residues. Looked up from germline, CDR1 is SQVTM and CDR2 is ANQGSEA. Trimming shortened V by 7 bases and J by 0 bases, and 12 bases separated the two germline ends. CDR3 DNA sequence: TGCAGCGGGAGGGCCGGGTTGAACACTGAAGCTTTCTTT. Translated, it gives CSGRAGLNTEAFF.

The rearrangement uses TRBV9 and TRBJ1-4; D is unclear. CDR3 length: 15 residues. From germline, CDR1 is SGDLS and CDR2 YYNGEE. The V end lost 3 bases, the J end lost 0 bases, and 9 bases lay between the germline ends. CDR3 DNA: TGTGCCAGCAGCGCCTCCGGGACAACTAATGAAAAACTGTTTTTT. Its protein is CASSASGTTNEKLFF.

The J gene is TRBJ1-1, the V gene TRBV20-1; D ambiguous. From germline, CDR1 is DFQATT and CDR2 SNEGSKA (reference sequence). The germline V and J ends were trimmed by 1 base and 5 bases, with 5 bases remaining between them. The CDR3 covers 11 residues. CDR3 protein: CSARAETEAFF. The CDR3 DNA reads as TGCAGTGCTAGAGCGGAAACTGAAGCTTTCTTT.

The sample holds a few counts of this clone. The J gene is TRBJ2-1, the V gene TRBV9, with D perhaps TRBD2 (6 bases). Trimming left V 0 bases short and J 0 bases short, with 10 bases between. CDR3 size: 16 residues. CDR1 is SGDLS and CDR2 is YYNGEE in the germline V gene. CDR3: CASSVGAGSSYNEQFF. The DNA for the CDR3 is TGTGCCAGCAGCGTAGGGGCGGGGAGCTCCTACAATGAGCAGTTCTTC.

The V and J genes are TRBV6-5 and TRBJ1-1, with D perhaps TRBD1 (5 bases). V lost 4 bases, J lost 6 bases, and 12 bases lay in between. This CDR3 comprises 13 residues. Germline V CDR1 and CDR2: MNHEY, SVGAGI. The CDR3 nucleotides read TGTGCCAGCAGTTCCCTGACAGATTCTGAAGCTTTCTTT. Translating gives CASSSLTDSEAFF.

CDR3 DNA sequence: TGTGCCAGCAGCCCCCAAACAGGGAGGTTTAGTTCACCCCTCCACTTT. Translated, it gives CASSPQTGRFSSPLHF. The chain recombines TRBV16 with TRBJ1-6, with D maybe TRBD1 (6 bases). This CDR3 is 16 amino acids long. Germline V lookup: CDR1 KGHSY, CDR2 FQNENV. Trimming left V 4 bases short and J 9 bases short, with 19 bases between.

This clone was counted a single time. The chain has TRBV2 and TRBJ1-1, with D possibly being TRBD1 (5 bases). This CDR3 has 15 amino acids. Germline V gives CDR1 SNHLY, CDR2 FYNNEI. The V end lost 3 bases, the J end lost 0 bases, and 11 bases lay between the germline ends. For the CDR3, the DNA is TGTGCCAGCAGTGATTCCACAGGTGTGAACACTGAAGCTTTCTTT. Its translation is CASSDSTGVNTEAFF. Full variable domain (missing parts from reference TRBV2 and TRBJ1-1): EPEVTQTPSHQVTQMGQEVILRCVPISNHLYFYWYRQILGQKVEFLVSFYNNEISEKSEIFDDQFSVERPDGSNFTLKIRSTKLEDSAMYFCASSDSTGVNTEAFFGQGTRLTVV.

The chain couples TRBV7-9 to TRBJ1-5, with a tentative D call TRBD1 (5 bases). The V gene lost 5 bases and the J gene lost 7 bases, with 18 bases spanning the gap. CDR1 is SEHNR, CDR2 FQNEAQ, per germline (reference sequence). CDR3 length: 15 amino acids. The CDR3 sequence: CASSPAGGKGQPQHF. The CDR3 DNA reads TGTGCCAGCAGCCCCGCCGGGGGGAAAGGCCAGCCCCAGCATTTT.

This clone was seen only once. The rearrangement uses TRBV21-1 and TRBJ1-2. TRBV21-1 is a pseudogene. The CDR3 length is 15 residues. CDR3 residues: CASNGGRNFNYGYTF. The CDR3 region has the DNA TGTGCCAGCAACGGGGGACGGAACTTTAACTATGGCTACACCTTC.

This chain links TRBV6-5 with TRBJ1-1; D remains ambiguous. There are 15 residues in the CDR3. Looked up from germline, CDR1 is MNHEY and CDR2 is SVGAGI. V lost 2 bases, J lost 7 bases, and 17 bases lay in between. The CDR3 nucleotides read TGTGCCAGCAGTTACAACCCCCAGAACCAAAATGAAGCTTTCTTT. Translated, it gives CASSYNPQNQNEAFF.

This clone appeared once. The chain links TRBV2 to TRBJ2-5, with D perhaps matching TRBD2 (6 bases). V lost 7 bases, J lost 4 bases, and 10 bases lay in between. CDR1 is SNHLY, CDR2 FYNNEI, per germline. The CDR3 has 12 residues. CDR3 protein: CASIEAGETQYF. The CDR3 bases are TGTGCCAGCATAGAAGCGGGAGAGACCCAGTACTTC.

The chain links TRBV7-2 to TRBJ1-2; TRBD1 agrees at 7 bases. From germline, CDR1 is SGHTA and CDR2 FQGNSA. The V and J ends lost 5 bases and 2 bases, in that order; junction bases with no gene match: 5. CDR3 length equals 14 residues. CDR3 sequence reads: CASSPGGQNYGYTF. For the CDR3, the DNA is TGTGCCAGCAGCCCGGGGGGACAGAACTATGGCTACACCTTC.

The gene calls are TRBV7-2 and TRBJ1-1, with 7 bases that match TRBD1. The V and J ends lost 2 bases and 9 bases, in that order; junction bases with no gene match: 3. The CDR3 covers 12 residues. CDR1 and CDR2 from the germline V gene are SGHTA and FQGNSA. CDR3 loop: CASSLRRGQAFF. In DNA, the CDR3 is TGTGCCAGCAGCTTACGAAGGGGGCAAGCTTTCTTT. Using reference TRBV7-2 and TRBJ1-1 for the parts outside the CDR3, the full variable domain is GAGVSQSPSNKVTEKGKDVELRCDPISGHTALYWYRQSLGQGLEFLIYFQGNSAPDKSGLPSDRFSAERTGGSVSTLTIQRTQQEDSAVYLCASSLRRGQAFFGQGTRLTVV.

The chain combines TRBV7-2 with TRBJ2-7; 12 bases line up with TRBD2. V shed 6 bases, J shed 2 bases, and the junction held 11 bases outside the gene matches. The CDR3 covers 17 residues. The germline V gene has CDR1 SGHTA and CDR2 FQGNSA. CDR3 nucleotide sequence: TGTGCCAGCAGTGCCCTAGCGGGGGGGCCTAGGGCCTACGAGCAGTACTTC. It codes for CASSALAGGPRAYEQYF.

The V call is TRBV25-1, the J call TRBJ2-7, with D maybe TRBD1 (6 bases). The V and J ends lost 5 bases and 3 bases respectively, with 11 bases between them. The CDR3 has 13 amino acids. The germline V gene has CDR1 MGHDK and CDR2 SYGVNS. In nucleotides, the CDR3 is TGTGCCAGCAGTCTGACAGGTGACTACGAGCAGTACGTC. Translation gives CASSLTGDYEQYV.

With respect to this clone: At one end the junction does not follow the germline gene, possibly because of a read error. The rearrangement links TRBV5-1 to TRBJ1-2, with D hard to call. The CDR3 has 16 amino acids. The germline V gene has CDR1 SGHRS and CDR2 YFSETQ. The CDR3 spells CASSLTPAEGNYGYTF. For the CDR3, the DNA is TGTGCCAGCAGCTTGACCCCGGCGGAGGGAAACTATGGCTACACCTTC.

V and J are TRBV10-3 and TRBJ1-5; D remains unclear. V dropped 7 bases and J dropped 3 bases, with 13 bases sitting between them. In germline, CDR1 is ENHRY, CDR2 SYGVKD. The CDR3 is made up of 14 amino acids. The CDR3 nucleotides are TGTGCCATCACGGCAGGACCCTTCAATCAGCCCCAGCATTTT. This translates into CAITAGPFNQPQHF.